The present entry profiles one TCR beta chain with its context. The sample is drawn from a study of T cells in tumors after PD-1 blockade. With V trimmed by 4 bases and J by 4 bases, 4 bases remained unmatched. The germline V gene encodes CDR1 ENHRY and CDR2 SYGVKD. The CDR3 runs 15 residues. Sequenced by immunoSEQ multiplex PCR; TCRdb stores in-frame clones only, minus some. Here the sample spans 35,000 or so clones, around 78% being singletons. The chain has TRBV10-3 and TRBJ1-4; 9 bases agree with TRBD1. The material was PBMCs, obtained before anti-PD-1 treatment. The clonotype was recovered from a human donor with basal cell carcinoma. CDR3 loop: CAISAGQGYNEKLFF. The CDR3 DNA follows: TGTGCCATCAGTGCGGGACAGGGCTATAATGAAAAACTGTTTTTT.